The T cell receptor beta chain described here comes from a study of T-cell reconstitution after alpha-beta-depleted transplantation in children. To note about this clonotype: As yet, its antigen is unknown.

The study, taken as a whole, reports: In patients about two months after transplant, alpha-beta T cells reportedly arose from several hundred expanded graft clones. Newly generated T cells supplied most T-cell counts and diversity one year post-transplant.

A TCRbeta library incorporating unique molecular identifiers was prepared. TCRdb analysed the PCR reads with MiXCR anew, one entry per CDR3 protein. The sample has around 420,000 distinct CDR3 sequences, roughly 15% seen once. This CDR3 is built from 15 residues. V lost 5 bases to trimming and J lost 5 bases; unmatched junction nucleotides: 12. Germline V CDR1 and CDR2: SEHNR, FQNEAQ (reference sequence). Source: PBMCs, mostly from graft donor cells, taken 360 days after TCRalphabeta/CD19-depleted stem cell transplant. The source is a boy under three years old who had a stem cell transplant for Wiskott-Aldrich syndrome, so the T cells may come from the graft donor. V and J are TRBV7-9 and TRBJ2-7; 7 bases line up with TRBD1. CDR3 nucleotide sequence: TGTGCCAGCAGCCCTCGCCGGGACAGCGCCAACGAGCAGTACTTC. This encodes CASSPRRDSANEQYF.